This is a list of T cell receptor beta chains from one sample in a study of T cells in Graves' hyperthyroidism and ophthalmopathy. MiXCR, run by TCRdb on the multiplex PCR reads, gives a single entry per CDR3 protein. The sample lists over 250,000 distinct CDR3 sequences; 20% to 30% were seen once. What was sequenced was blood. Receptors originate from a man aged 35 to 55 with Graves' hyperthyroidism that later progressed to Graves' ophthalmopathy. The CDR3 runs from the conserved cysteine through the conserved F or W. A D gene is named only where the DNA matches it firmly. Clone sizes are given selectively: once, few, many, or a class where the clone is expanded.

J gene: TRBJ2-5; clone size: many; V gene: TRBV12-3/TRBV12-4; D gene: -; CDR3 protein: CASSFSTPPETQYF; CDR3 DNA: TGTGCCAGCAGTTTCTCGACCCCCCCAGAGACCCAGTACTTC
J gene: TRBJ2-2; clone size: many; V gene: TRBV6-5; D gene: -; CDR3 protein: CASSYSLGRSTGELFF; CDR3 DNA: TGTGCCAGCAGTTACTCTTTGGGTCGGAGCACCGGGGAGCTGTTTTTT
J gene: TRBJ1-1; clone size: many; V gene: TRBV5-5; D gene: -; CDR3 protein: CASSLDGRLNTEAFF; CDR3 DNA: TGTGCCAGCAGCTTGGATGGCAGGCTAAACACTGAAGCTTTCTTT
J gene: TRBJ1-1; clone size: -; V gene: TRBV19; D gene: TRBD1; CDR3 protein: CASSTRTGFSGAFF; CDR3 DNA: TGTGCCAGTAGTACCCGGACAGGTTTCAGTGGGGCTTTCTTT
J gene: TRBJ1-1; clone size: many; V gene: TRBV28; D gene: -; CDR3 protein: CASIMNTEAFF; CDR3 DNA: TGTGCCAGCATTATGAACACTGAAGCTTTCTTT
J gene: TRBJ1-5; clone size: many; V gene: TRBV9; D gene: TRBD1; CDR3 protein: CASSSGTDYSNQPQHF; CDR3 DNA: TGTGCCAGCAGCTCTGGGACAGACTATAGCAATCAGCCCCAGCATTTT
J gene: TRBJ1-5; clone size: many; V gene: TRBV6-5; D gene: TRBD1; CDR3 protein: CASSSGTENQPQHF; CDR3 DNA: TGTGCCAGCAGTTCCGGGACAGAGAATCAGCCCCAGCATTTT
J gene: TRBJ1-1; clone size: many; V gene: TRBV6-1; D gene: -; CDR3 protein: CASSETRDTEAFF; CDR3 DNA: TGTGCCAGCAGTGAAACAAGAGACACTGAAGCTTTCTTT
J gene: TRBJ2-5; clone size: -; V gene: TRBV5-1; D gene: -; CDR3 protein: CASSLPSTGLGETQYF; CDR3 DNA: TGCGCCAGCAGCTTGCCCTCAACAGGGCTTGGAGAGACCCAGTACTTC
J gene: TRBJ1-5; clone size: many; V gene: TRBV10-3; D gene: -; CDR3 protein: CAISVRGGQPQHF; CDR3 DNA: TGTGCCATCAGTGTGAGGGGGGGGCAGCCCCAGCATTTT
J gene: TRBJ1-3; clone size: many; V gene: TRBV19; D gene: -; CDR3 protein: CASTLAGSRGNTIYF; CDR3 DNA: TGTGCCAGTACTCTGGCAGGGTCGAGAGGAAACACCATATATTTT
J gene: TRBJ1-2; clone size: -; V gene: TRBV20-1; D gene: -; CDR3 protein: CSARDSGTHYGYTF; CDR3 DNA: TGCAGTGCTAGAGATAGCGGGACGCACTATGGCTACACCTTC
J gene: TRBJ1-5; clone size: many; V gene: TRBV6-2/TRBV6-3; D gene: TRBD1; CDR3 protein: CASRTEGQAQPQHF; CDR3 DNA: TGTGCCAGCAGAACCGAAGGACAGGCACAGCCCCAGCATTTT
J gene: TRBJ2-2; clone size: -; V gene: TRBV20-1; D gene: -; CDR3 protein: CSASKGAGELFF; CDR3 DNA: TGCAGTGCTAGTAAGGGGGCCGGGGAGCTGTTTTTT
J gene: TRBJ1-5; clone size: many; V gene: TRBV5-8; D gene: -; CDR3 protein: CASSSEWGSNQPQHF; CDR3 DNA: TGTGCCAGCAGCTCGGAGTGGGGGTCGAATCAGCCCCAGCATTTT
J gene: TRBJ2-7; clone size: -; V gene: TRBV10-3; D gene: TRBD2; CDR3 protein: CAMRSGTSGRSEQYF; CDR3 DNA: TGTGCCATGCGCTCCGGGACTAGCGGGAGGTCGGAGCAGTACTTC
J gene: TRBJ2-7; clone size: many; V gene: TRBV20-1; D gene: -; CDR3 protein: CSARGPDGTDPYEQYF; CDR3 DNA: TGCAGTGCTAGAGGTCCTGACGGGACTGATCCCTACGAGCAGTACTTC
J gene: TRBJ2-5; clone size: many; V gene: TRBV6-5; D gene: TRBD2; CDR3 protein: CASSYSTGGGQETQYF; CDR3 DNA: TGTGCCAGCAGTTACAGTACGGGAGGGGGACAAGAGACCCAGTACTTC
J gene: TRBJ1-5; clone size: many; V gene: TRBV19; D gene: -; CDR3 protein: CASSIYSNAGQPQHF; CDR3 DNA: TGTGCCAGTAGTATATACTCAAACGCGGGTCAGCCCCAGCATTTT
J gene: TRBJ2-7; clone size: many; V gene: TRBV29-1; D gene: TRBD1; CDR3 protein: CSVTGQGIPHYEQYF; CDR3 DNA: TGCAGCGTTACCGGACAGGGGATTCCCCACTACGAGCAGTACTTC
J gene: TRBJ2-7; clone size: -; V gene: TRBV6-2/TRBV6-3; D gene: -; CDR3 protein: CASSPLMGPTYEQYF; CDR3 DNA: TGTGCCAGCAGCCCATTGATGGGTCCGACCTACGAGCAGTACTTC
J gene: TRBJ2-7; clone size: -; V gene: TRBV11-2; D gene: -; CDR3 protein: CASSLARQRAYEQYF; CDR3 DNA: TGTGCCAGCAGCTTAGCCCGCCAGAGAGCCTACGAGCAGTACTTC
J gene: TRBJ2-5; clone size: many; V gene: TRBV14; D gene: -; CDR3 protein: CASSPVVQETQYF; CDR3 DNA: TGTGCCAGCAGCCCAGTAGTCCAAGAGACCCAGTACTTC
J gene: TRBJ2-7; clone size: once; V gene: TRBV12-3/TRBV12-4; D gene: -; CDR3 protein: CASRSVEEQYF; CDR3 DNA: TGTGCCAGCAGATCAGTGGAGGAGCAGTACTTC
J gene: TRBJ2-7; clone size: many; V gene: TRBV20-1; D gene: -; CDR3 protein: CSAGGTSRGEQYF; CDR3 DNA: TGCAGTGCGGGCGGGACGAGCCGAGGGGAGCAGTACTTC
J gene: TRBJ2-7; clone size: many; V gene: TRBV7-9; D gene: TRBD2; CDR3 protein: CASSLSGNLEQYF; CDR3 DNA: TGTGCCAGCAGCTTGAGCGGGAACCTAGAGCAGTACTTC
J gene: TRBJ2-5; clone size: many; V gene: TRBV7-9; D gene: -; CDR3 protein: CASSDSFGETQYF; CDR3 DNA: TGTGCCAGCAGCGACTCCTTTGGGGAGACCCAGTACTTC
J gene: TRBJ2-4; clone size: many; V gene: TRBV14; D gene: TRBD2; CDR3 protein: CASSQVGLAGGKNIQYF; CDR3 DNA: TGTGCCAGCAGCCAAGTTGGTCTAGCGGGAGGGAAAAACATTCAGTACTTC
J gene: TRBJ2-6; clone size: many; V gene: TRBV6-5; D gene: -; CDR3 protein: CASSYQVTGANVLTF; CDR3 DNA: TGTGCCAGCAGTTATCAGGTGACTGGGGCCAACGTCCTGACTTTC
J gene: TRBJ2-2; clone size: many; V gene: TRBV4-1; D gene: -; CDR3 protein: CASSQVFWGTGELFF; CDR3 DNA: TGCGCCAGCAGCCAAGTTTTTTGGGGCACCGGGGAGCTGTTTTTT
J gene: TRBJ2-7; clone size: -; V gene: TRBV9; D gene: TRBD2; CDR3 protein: CASSVGGSGSYEQYF; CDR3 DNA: TGTGCCAGCAGCGTAGGAGGTAGCGGGAGCTACGAGCAGTACTTC
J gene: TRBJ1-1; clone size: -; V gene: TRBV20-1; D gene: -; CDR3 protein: CSARDDGDFNGRAFF; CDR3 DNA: TGCAGTGCTAGAGATGACGGGGACTTTAACGGAAGAGCTTTCTTT
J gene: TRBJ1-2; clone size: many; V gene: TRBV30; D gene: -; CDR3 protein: CAWSGGYGYTF; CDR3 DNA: TGTGCCTGGAGTGGAGGTTATGGCTACACCTTC
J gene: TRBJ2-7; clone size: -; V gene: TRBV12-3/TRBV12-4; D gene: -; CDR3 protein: CASSSGASNRDIPYEQYF; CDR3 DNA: TGTGCCAGCAGTTCGGGTGCCTCGAACCGGGACATTCCCTACGAGCAGTACTTC
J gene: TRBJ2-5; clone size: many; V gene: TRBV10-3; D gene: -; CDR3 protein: CAINTGRETQYF; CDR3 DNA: TGTGCCATCAATACAGGGAGGGAGACCCAGTACTTC
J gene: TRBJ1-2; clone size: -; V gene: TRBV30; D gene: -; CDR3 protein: CAWTSGTWSYTF; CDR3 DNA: TGTGCCTGGACCTCAGGGACCTGGAGCTACACCTTC
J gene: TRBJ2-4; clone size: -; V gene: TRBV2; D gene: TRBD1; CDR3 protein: CASSRQGALDIQYF; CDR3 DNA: TGTGCCAGCAGTCGACAGGGGGCTTTGGACATTCAGTACTTC
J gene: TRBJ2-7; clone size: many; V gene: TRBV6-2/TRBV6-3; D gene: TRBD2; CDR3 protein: CASSTSGYEQYF; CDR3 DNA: TGTGCCAGTTCGACTAGCGGTTACGAGCAGTACTTC
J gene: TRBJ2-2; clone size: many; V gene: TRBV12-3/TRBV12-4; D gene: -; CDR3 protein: CASRPRATGELFF; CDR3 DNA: TGTGCCAGCAGGCCCCGAGCTACCGGGGAGCTGTTTTTT
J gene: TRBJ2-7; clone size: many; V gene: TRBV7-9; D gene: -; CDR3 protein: CASSFSGEEQYF; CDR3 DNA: TGTGCCAGCAGCTTCTCCGGAGAAGAGCAGTACTTC